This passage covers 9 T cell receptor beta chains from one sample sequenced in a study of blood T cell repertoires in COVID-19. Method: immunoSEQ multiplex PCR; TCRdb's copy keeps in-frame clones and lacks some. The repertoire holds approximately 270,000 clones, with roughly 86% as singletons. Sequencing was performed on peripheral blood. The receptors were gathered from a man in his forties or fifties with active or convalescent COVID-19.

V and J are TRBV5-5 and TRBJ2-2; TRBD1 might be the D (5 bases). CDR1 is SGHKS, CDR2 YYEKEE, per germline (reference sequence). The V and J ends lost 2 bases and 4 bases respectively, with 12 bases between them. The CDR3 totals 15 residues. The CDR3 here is CASSLGQGGTGELFF. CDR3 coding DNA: TGTGCCAGCAGCTTAGGCCAGGGCGGCACCGGGGAGCTGTTTTTT.

The CDR3 spells CATSTSQGFGTDTQYF. CDR3 DNA: TGTGCCACCTCTACTTCTCAGGGGTTTGGCACAGATACGCAGTATTTT. This chain links TRBV24-1 with TRBJ2-3; D perhaps matches TRBD1 (6 bases). The CDR3 is made up of 16 amino acids. Germline CDR1 reads KGHDR; CDR2 reads SFDVKD. V gave up 9 bases and J gave up 1 base, with 19 bases separating them.

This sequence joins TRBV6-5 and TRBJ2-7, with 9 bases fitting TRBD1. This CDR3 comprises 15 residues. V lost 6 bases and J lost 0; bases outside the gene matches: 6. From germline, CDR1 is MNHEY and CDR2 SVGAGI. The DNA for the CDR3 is TGTGCCAGCAGAGCCGGGACAGGGCCCTCCTACGAGCAGTACTTC. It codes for CASRAGTGPSYEQYF.

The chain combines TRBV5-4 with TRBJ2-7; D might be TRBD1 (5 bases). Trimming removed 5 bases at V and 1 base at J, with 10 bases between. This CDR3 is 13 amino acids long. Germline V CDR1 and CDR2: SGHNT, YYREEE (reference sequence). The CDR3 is CASSRQGSYEQYF. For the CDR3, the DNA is TGTGCCAGCAGTCGGCAGGGTTCCTACGAGCAGTACTTC.

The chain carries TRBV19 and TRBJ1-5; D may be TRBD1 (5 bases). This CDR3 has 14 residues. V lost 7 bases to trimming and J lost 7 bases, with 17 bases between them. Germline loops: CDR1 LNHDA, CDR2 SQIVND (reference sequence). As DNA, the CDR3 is TGTGCCAGTACCCAGGGCGGGAGCCGACAGCCCCAGCATTTT. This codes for CASTQGGSRQPQHF.

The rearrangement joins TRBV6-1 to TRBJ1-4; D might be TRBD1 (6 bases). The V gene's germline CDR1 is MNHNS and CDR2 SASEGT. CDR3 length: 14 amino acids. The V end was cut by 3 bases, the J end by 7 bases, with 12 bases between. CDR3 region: CASSDADRLEKLFF. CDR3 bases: TGTGCCAGCAGTGATGCGGACAGACTTGAAAAACTGTTTTTT.

Here the CDR3 reads CASSGGRGRLGYGYTF. CDR3 DNA: TGTGCCAGCAGTGGAGGGAGGGGTCGGCTAGGCTATGGCTACACCTTC. J is TRBJ1-2 and V is TRBV25-1; D perhaps matches TRBD1 (5 bases). The ends were cut back, 4 bases at V and 4 bases at J, with 19 bases in the middle. CDR1 is MGHDK and CDR2 is SYGVNS in the germline V gene. CDR3 length: 16 residues.

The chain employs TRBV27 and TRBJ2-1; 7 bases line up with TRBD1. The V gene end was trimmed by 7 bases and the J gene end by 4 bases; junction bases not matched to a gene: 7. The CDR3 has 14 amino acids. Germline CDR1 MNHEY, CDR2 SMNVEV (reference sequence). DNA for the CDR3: TGTGCCAGCAAGCGACAGGGAAGTTACAATGAGCAGTTCTTC. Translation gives CASKRQGSYNEQFF.

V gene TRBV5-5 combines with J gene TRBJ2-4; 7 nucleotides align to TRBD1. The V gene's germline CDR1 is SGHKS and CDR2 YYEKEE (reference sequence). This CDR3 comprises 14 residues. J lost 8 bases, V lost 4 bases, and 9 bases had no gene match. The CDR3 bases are TGTGCCAGCAGCCCGACAGGGAGTGTTGACATTCAGTACTTC. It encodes CASSPTGSVDIQYF.